This T cell receptor (beta chain) came from a study of T-cell reconstitution after alpha-beta-depleted transplantation in children. Trimming removed 11 bases from V and 7 bases from J; junction bases left unmatched: 8. From germline, CDR1 is ENHRY and CDR2 SYGVKD. The CDR3 runs 13 residues. Unique molecular identifiers were incorporated when the TCRbeta library was constructed. TCRdb re-derived calls from the PCR reads in MiXCR, one entry per CDR3 protein. The sample lists about 480,000 distinct CDR3 sequences, roughly an eighth occurring once. The material sequenced was PBMCs from the stem cell graft donor, taken from the stem cell graft. The rearrangement uses TRBV10-3 and TRBJ2-1; 10 bases fit TRBD1. This clonotype originated in a human donor who donated a stem cell graft to a child with combined immunodeficiency. The CDR3 here is CASLRDRGNEQFF. CDR3 in DNA: TGTGCCTCCCTTAGGGACAGGGGAAATGAGCAGTTCTTC.